This T cell receptor (beta chain) was captured by sequencing in a study of PD-1 blockade in mismatch repair-deficient tumors. Using immunoSEQ multiplex PCR, the repertoire was profiled, and TCRdb retains in-frame clones only, with some absent. Of roughly 16,000 clones in the sample, approximately 88% were seen once. The V gene end was trimmed by 4 bases and the J gene end by 2 bases; junction bases not matched to a gene: 11. The CDR3 extends over 17 amino acids. Germline assignment: CDR1 SEHNR and CDR2 FQNEAQ (reference sequence). V usage is TRBV7-9 and J usage is TRBJ2-4; 7 bases line up with TRBD1. This specimen was PBMCs, taken before pembrolizumab treatment. This sequence originates from an adult with mismatch repair-deficient cancer. The CDR3: CASSSSGGTGTKNIQYF. The CDR3 nucleotides are TGTGCCAGCAGCTCCTCAGGGGGAACCGGGACCAAAAACATTCAGTACTTC. Together with reference TRBV7-9 and TRBJ2-4, the CDR3 gives the full variable domain: DTGVSQNPRHKITKRGQNVTFRCDPISEHNRLYWYRQTLGQGPEFLTYFQNEAQLEKSRLLSDRFSAERPKGSFSTLEIQRTEQGDSAMYLCASSSSGGTGTKNIQYFGAGTRLSVL.